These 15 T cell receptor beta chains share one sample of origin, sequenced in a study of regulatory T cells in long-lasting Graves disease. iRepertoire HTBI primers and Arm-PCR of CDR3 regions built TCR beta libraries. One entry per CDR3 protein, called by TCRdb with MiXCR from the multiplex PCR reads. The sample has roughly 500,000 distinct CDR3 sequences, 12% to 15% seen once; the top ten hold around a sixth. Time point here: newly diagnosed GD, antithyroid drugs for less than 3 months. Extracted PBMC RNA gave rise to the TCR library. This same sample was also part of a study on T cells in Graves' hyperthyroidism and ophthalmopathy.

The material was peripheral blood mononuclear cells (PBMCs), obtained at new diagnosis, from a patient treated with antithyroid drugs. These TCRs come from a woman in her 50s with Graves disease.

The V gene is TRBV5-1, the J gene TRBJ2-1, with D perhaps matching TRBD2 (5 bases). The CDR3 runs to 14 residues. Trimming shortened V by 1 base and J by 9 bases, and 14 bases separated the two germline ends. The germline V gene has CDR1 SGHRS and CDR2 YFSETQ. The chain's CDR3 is CASSLIRDPGEQFF. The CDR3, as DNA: TGCGCCAGCAGCTTGATCCGGGATCCCGGTGAGCAGTTCTTC. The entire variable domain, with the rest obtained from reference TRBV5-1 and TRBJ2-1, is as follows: KAGVTQTPRYLIKTRGQQVTLSCSPISGHRSVSWYQQTPGQGLQFLFEYFSETQRNKGNFPGRFSGRQFSNSRSEMNVSTLELGDSALYLCASSLIRDPGEQFFGPGTRLTVL.

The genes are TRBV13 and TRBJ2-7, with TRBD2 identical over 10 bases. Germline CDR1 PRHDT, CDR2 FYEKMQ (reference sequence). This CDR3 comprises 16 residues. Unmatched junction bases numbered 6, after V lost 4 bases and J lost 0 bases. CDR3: CASSWTSGLSSYEQYF. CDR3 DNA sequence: TGTGCCAGCAGCTGGACTAGCGGCCTGAGCTCCTACGAGCAGTACTTC.

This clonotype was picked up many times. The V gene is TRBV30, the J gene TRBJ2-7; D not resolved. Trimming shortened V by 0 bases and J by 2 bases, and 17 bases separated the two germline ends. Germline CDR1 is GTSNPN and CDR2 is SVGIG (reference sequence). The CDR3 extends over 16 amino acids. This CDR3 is CAWSVKGGSWAYEQYF. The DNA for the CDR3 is TGTGCCTGGAGTGTAAAAGGTGGGTCCTGGGCCTACGAGCAGTACTTC.

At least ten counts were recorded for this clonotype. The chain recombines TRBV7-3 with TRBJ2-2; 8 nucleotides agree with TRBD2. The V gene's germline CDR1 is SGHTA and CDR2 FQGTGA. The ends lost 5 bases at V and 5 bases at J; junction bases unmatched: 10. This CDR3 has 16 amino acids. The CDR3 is CASSTLAAGVTGELFF. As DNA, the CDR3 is TGTGCCAGCAGCACATTAGCAGCGGGAGTTACCGGGGAGCTGTTTTTT.

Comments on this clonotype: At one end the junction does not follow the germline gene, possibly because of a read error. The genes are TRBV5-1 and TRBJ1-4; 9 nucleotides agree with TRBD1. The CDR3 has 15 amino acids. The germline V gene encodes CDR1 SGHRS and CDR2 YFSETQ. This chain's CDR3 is CASSLGGDRVEKLLF. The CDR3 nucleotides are TGCGCCAGCAGCTTGGGAGGGGACAGGGTTGAAAAACTGCTTTTT.

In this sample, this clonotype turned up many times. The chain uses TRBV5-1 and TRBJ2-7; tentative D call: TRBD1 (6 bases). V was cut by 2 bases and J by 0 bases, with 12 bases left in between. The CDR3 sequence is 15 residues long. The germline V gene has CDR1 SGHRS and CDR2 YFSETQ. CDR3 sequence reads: CASSLQGYGSYEQYF. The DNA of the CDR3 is TGCGCCAGCAGCTTACAGGGTTATGGCTCCTACGAGCAGTACTTC.

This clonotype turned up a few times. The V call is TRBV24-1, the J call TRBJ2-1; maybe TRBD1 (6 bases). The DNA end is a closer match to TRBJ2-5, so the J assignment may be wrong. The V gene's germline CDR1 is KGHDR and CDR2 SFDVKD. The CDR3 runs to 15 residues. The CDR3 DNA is TGTGCCACCAGTGATCCCGGCCCAAGGGGGGAGACCCAGTACTTC. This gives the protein CATSDPGPRGETQYF.

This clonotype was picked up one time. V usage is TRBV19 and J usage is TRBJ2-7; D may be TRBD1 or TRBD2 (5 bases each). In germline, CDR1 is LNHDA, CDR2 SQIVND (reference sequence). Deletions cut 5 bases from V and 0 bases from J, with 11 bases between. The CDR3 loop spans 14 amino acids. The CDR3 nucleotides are TGTGCCAGTAGTTCTACGGGGCTCTCCTACGAGCAGTACTTC. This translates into CASSSTGLSYEQYF.

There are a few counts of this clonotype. In DNA, the CDR3 is TGCAGCGTTGATTCAGGGGGTAGGGAGACCCAGTACTTC. Its protein is CSVDSGGRETQYF. The chain carries TRBV29-1 and TRBJ2-5; TRBD1 agrees at 7 bases. The CDR3 has 13 residues. Germline-derived CDR1 and CDR2 are SQVTM and ANQGSEA. V was pared by 3 bases and J by 5 bases, with 6 bases of the junction left unmatched.

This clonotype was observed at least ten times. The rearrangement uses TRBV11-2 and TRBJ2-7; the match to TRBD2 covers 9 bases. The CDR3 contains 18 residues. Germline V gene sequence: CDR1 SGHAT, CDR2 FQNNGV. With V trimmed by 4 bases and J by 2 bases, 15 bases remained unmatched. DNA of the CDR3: TGTGCCAGCAGCTCTATTTCCCGAGCCGGGACTAGCCCCTACGAGCAGTACTTC. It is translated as CASSSISRAGTSPYEQYF.

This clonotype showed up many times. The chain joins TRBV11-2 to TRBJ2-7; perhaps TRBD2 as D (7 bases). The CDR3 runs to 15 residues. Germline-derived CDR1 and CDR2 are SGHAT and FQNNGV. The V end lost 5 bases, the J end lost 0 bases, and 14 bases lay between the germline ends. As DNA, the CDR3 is TGTGCCAGCAGCAGGGGGGGCGCCTCCTCCTACGAGCAGTACTTC. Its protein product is CASSRGGASSYEQYF. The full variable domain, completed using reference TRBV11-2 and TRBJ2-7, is EAGVAQSPRYKIIEKRQSVAFWCNPISGHATLYWYQQILGQGPKLLIQFQNNGVVDDSQLPKDRFSAERLKGVDSTLKIQPAKLEDSAVYLCASSRGGASSYEQYFGPGTRLTVT.

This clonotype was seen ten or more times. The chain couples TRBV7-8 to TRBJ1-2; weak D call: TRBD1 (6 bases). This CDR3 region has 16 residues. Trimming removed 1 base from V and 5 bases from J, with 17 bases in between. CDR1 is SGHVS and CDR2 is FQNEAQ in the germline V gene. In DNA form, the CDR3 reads TGTGCCAGCAGCTTAGTTGAATTTGGACAGACGTATGGCTACACCTTC. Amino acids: CASSLVEFGQTYGYTF.

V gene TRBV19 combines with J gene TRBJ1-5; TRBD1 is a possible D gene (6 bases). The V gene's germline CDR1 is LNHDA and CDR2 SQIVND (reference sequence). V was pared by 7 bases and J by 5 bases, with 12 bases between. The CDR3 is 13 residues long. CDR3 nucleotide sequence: TGTGCCAGTACCACGGACAGAGATCAGCCCCAGCATTTT. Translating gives CASTTDRDQPQHF.

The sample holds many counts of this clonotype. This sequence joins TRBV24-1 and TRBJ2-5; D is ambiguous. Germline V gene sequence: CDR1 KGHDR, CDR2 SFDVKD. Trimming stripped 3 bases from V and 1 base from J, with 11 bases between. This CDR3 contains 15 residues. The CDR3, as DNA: TGTGCCACCAGTGATATATCCGGGTCCCAAGAGACCCAGTACTTC. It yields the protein CATSDISGSQETQYF.

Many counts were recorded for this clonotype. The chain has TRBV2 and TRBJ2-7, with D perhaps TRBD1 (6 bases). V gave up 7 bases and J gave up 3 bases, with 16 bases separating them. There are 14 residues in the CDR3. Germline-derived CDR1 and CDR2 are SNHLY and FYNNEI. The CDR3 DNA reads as TGTGCCAGCAATAACTGGGGGACAAACTACGAGCAGTACTTC. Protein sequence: CASNNWGTNYEQYF.